This T cell receptor beta chain was identified during a study of response to subunit inactivated influenza vaccine. Study-wide findings and caveats: Each seasonal flu vaccination may recruit only limited new T cells, authors suggested.

Using its own MiXCR run on the RT-PCR reads, TCRdb lists one record per CDR3 protein. Here the sample spans 430,000 or so distinct CDR3 sequences, 11% being singletons. To note about this clonotype: Its antigen is currently unknown.

This CDR3 has 15 residues. The V end was cut by 3 bases, the J end by 1 base, with 9 bases between. Germline-derived CDR1 and CDR2 are LNHNV and YYDKDF (reference sequence). The clonotype was recovered from a man aged 45-65 years who received an inactivated influenza vaccine. The genes are TRBV15 and TRBJ2-2; D is ambiguous. The material was PBMCs from blood, obtained roughly 6 weeks after vaccination. CDR3 in amino acids: CATSSHRKNTGELFF. The DNA for the CDR3 is TGTGCCACCAGCAGTCATCGCAAGAACACCGGGGAGCTGTTTTTT.